This entry features one T cell receptor beta chain sequence. This entry comes from a study of T cell changes during pregnancy in multiple sclerosis. V lost 7 bases, J lost 5 bases, and 5 bases stayed unmatched. Germline loops: CDR1 SNHLY, CDR2 FYNNEI. This CDR3 has 15 amino acids. The table came from immunoSEQ multiplex PCR; TCRdb's copy has only in-frame clones and leaves some out. This sample has approximately 70,000 clones; roughly 94% occur once, and the top ten carry 1.3%. This chain joins TRBV2 and TRBJ1-6; TRBD1 matches at 10 bases. This TCR was recovered from a female donor in good health, enrolled as a control in a pregnancy study. The sequenced sample was peripheral blood, obtained in the second trimester of pregnancy. The chain's CDR3 is CASKKTGGHNSPLHF. The CDR3 DNA reads as TGTGCCAGCAAGAAGACAGGGGGCCATAATTCACCCCTCCACTTT.